This TCR beta chain was sequenced for a study of blood T cell repertoires in COVID-19. On the study more broadly: From T cells, B-cell-depleted T cells, or PBMCs came the material, which was cDNA or gDNA.

Comment on this clone: Other DNA sequences in the same sample also yield this CDR3.

TCRdb keeps only in-frame clones here, not all; method: immunoSEQ multiplex PCR. The profile shows about 400,000 clones, about nine tenths of them singletons. The germline V gene encodes CDR1 MNHNS and CDR2 SASEGT. The V gene lost 0 bases and the J gene lost 4 bases, with 9 bases spanning the gap. The CDR3 runs to 14 residues. Material: peripheral blood. The clonotype comes from a woman aged 25-40 years with active or convalescent COVID-19. J is TRBJ1-2 and V is TRBV6-1; D is possibly TRBD1 (6 bases). Here the CDR3 reads CASSEAGGAYGYTF. The CDR3 DNA is TGTGCCAGCAGTGAAGCCGGGGGGGCCTATGGCTACACCTTC.